What follows are 29 T cell receptor beta chains derived from one specimen sequenced in a study of CD8+ T cells in alopecia areata. Treatment specified: oral pan-JAK inhibitor, 5-10 mg twice daily. Extracted RNA was reverse transcribed, and the resulting cDNA served as sequencing template. Libraries were prepared by immunoSEQ multiplex PCR; TCRdb keeps only in-frame clonotypes and omits some of them. The table has about 190,000 clones, 50% to 60% seen once; the top ten hold 0.65% to 0.7%. This specimen was CD4+ T cells sorted from blood, taken at week 4, from a patient treated with tofacitinib. Receptor source: a human donor with alopecia areata.

V is TRBV5-1 and J is TRBJ1-1; D remains unclear. Between the trimmed V and J ends, which lost 0 bases and 3 bases, there was a span of 6 bases. Germline V gene sequence: CDR1 SGHRS, CDR2 YFSETQ. The CDR3 spans 13 residues. The CDR3 loop is CASSLEGHTEAFF. The CDR3 DNA is TGCGCCAGCAGCTTGGAGGGCCACACTGAAGCTTTCTTT.

The rearrangement links TRBV2 to TRBJ2-1; 10 bases align to TRBD2. Trimming at V came to 4 bases and at J to 0 bases, leaving 3 bases not matched to a gene. The V gene's germline CDR1 is SNHLY and CDR2 FYNNEI. The CDR3 length is 16 residues. Written as DNA, the CDR3 is TGTGCCAGCAGTGGGACTAGCGGCTACTCCTACAATGAGCAGTTCTTC. Translated: CASSGTSGYSYNEQFF.

The chain has TRBV11-1 and TRBJ2-1, with 11 bases identical to TRBD2. Germline V CDR1 and CDR2: SGHAT, FQDESV (reference sequence). V trimming: 4 bases; J trimming: 6 bases; junction bases outside the gene matches: 5. The CDR3 spans 15 residues. The CDR3, as DNA: TGTGCCAGCAGCTCGGGACTAGCGGTGGGCAATGAGCAGTTCTTC. Translation gives CASSSGLAVGNEQFF. The full variable domain, completed using reference TRBV11-1 and TRBJ2-1, is EAEVAQSPRYKITEKSQAVAFWCDPISGHATLYWYRQILGQGPELLVQFQDESVVDDSQLPKDRFSAERLKGVDSTLKIQPAELGDSAMYLCASSSGLAVGNEQFFGPGTRLTVL.

The V call is TRBV5-1, the J call TRBJ1-2; TRBD1 aligns across 9 bases. CDR1 is SGHRS, CDR2 YFSETQ, per germline. The CDR3 spans 13 residues. V was clipped by 5 bases and J by 10 bases; unmatched bases: 9. The CDR3: CASRSRDREYYTF. CDR3 bases: TGCGCCAGCAGAAGCCGGGACAGGGAATACTACACCTTC.

The chain carries TRBV18 and TRBJ1-2, with no clear D. V was clipped by 4 bases and J by 3 bases, with 15 bases between them. Germline V gene data show CDR1 as KGHSH and CDR2 as LQKENI. The CDR3 loop spans 15 amino acids. The CDR3 DNA is TGTGCCAGCTCACGACCCACGGGGATCGACTATGGCTACACCTTC. Amino acids: CASSRPTGIDYGYTF.

The gene calls are TRBV4-2 and TRBJ2-7; possibly TRBD2 for D (5 bases). CDR1 LGHNA and CDR2 YNFKEQ come from the germline V gene. The length of the CDR3 is 16 residues. V was trimmed by 1 base and J by 1 base, leaving 14 bases between them. The CDR3 is CASSQVNGGGSYEQYF. The CDR3 coding sequence is TGTGCCAGCAGCCAAGTTAATGGCGGAGGTTCCTACGAGCAGTACTTC.

This clone occurred a few times. This chain connects TRBV4-1 to TRBJ2-1; 7 bases are a match to TRBD2. The germline gives CDR1 MGHRA, CDR2 YSYEKL. With V trimmed by 3 bases and J by 7 bases, 9 bases remained unmatched. The length of the CDR3 is 15 residues. DNA for the CDR3: TGCGCCAGCAGCCAGGGAGGGCCATATCAGAATGAGCAGTTCTTC. This gives the protein CASSQGGPYQNEQFF.

V is TRBV21-1 and J is TRBJ1-1. TRBV21-1 is a listed pseudogene. CDR3 size: 14 residues. The DNA of the CDR3 is TGTGCCAGCAGCAAGTGGACTGTGCACACTGAAGCTTTCTTT. This sequence encodes CASSKWTVHTEAFF.

The genes are TRBV2 and TRBJ2-5, with TRBD1 matching 7 bases. Germline V CDR1 and CDR2: SNHLY, FYNNEI. The CDR3 is made up of 14 amino acids. V lost 7 bases to trimming and J lost 6 bases; unmatched junction nucleotides: 11. The CDR3 DNA reads as TGTGCCAGCATTCTCGGGCGGACAGGACAGACCCAGTACTTC. Protein: CASILGRTGQTQYF. The full variable domain, completed using reference TRBV2 and TRBJ2-5, is EPEVTQTPSHQVTQMGQEVILRCVPISNHLYFYWYRQILGQKVEFLVSFYNNEISEKSEIFDDQFSVERPDGSNFTLKIRSTKLEDSAMYFCASILGRTGQTQYFGPGTRLLVL.

The chain employs TRBV27 and TRBJ2-3; 9 bases match TRBD2. The CDR3 runs 15 residues. The V gene's germline CDR1 is MNHEY and CDR2 SMNVEV (reference sequence). V was pared by 7 bases and J by 8 bases, with 13 bases of the junction left unmatched. Here the CDR3 reads CASTQTSGHRGTQYF. For the CDR3, the DNA is TGTGCCAGCACCCAGACTAGCGGCCATCGAGGTACGCAGTATTTT.

The J gene is TRBJ2-1, the V gene TRBV29-1, with 8 bases identical to TRBD2. The CDR3 runs 13 residues. V trimming: 8 bases; J trimming: 5 bases; junction bases outside the gene matches: 8. Germline CDR1 and CDR2: SQVTM and ANQGSEA. The CDR3 nucleotides are TGCAGCCACAGGCTAGCGGGTAACAATGAGCAGTTCTTC. Residues: CSHRLAGNNEQFF.

This chain links TRBV30 with TRBJ2-7; D is undetermined. Deletions cut 2 bases from V and 0 bases from J, with 2 bases between. The CDR3 sequence is 11 residues long. In germline, CDR1 is GTSNPN, CDR2 SVGIG (reference sequence). CDR3 nucleotide sequence: TGTGCCTGGAGTACCTCCTACGAGCAGTACTTC. It is translated as CAWSTSYEQYF.

The chain carries TRBV7-2 and TRBJ2-6; D is unclear. CDR1 and CDR2 from the germline V gene are SGHTA and FQGNSA. There are 17 residues in the CDR3. Trimming took 5 bases from V and 1 from J, leaving 15 bases between them. The CDR3 protein is CASSLRTQSSGANVLTF. The CDR3 coding sequence is TGTGCCAGCAGCCTAAGAACCCAGAGTTCTGGGGCCAACGTCCTGACTTTC.

On this clone: Other DNA sequences from this sample encode an identical CDR3 as well. This chain uses TRBV2 with TRBJ2-5, with D unclear. Per germline, CDR1 SNHLY and CDR2 FYNNEI. The CDR3 runs 11 residues. Trimming stripped 4 bases from V and 4 bases from J, with 4 bases between. The CDR3 DNA reads as TGTGCCAGCAGTGCGGGAGAGACCCAGTACTTC. Translation gives CASSAGETQYF.

About this clone itself: A much larger clone differs by one base, so this may be a read error. The rearrangement links TRBV2 to TRBJ2-4; tentatively, D is TRBD1 or TRBD2 (6 bases each). The CDR3 totals 13 residues. The germline CDR1 and CDR2 sequences are SNHLY and FYNNEI. Between the trimmed V and J ends, which lost 7 bases and 0 bases, there was a span of 7 bases. CDR3 DNA sequence: TGTGCCAGCAAGGGGGGAGCCAAAAACATTCAGTACTTC. Protein: CASKGGAKNIQYF.

The V gene is TRBV30, the J gene TRBJ2-7, with D possibly TRBD1 on 6 matching bases. The CDR3 is 13 amino acids. Trimming pared 5 bases from V and 3 bases from J, leaving 14 bases between. Germline V gene lookup returns CDR1 GTSNPN and CDR2 SVGIG (reference sequence). The CDR3 here is CAWAADSVYEQYF. CDR3 in DNA: TGTGCCTGGGCCGCGGACAGTGTCTACGAGCAGTACTTC.

This clone was recorded only once. CDR3 protein: CSVAPGTGGDIQYF. The CDR3 DNA reads as TGCAGCGTCGCTCCCGGGACAGGGGGGGACATTCAGTACTTC. V usage is TRBV29-1 and J usage is TRBJ2-4, with 11 bases aligning to TRBD1. Germline V gene data show CDR1 as SQVTM and CDR2 as ANQGSEA. The V gene end was trimmed by 6 bases and the J gene end by 8 bases; junction bases not matched to a gene: 9. The CDR3 covers 14 residues.

The V gene is TRBV30, the J gene TRBJ2-7; tentatively, D is TRBD2 (7 bases). Deletions cut 2 bases from V and 2 bases from J, with 10 bases between. CDR3 length: 13 residues. CDR1 GTSNPN and CDR2 SVGIG come from the germline V gene (reference sequence). The CDR3 region has the DNA TGTGCCTGGAGTTTGGGGGGGCCCTACGAGCAGTACTTC. It translates to CAWSLGGPYEQYF.

This clone was observed a handful of times. This chain connects TRBV4-2 to TRBJ2-3; the D gene is possibly TRBD2 (7 bases). The CDR3 length is 15 residues. With 2 bases removed from V and 6 bases from J, the gap between germline ends came to 15 bases. Germline loops: CDR1 LGHNA, CDR2 YNFKEQ. CDR3 sequence: CASSQSLGGHDTQYF. The CDR3, as DNA: TGTGCCAGCAGCCAATCTCTGGGGGGGCATGATACGCAGTATTTT.

The V gene is TRBV4-2, the J gene TRBJ2-3, with D unresolved. Germline V gene data show CDR1 as LGHNA and CDR2 as YNFKEQ. This CDR3 spans 14 amino acids. The V end lost 5 bases, the J end lost 5 bases, and 14 bases lay between the germline ends. CDR3 in amino acids: CASSAVGQKDTQYF. The CDR3 DNA sequence: TGTGCCAGCAGCGCCGTTGGTCAGAAAGATACGCAGTATTTT.

As for this clone: In the same sample, other DNA sequences code for this CDR3. V gene TRBV18 combines with J gene TRBJ1-5; no clear D gene. In germline, CDR1 is KGHSH, CDR2 LQKENI. The CDR3 consists of 13 residues. The V end lost 3 bases, the J end lost 5 bases, and 8 bases lay between the germline ends. The CDR3 loop reads CASSPQRDQPQHF. The CDR3 region has the DNA TGTGCCAGCTCACCCCAACGGGATCAGCCCCAGCATTTT.

CDR3 sequence reads: CSVWGPVATGELFF. The DNA for the CDR3 is TGCAGCGTTTGGGGGCCTGTGGCCACCGGGGAGCTGTTTTTT. The chain carries TRBV29-1 and TRBJ2-2; tentatively, D is TRBD1 (6 bases). V shed 5 bases and J shed 4 bases, with 14 bases lying between them. Germline loops: CDR1 SQVTM, CDR2 ANQGSEA. The CDR3 runs to 14 residues.

V usage is TRBV6-5 and J usage is TRBJ1-1, with D hard to call. Trimming removed 8 bases at V and 0 bases at J, with 13 bases between. This CDR3 region has 14 residues. Germline assignment: CDR1 MNHEY and CDR2 SVGAGI. DNA of the CDR3: TGTGCCAGCCGCTATGGGCAGGTGAACACTGAAGCTTTCTTT. Translated, it gives CASRYGQVNTEAFF.

J is TRBJ2-3 and V is TRBV7-9, with D possibly TRBD1 on 6 matching bases. Trimming took 8 bases from V and 10 from J, leaving 13 bases between them. This CDR3 is 11 amino acids long. Germline V gives CDR1 SEHNR, CDR2 FQNEAQ (reference sequence). The CDR3 region is CASGRQVPQYF. The CDR3 DNA follows: TGTGCCAGCGGGAGACAGGTACCGCAGTATTTT.

The rearrangement links TRBV27 to TRBJ2-3; D unclear. The CDR3 is made up of 12 amino acids. V lost 3 bases to trimming and J lost 8 bases, with 9 bases between them. CDR1 MNHEY and CDR2 SMNVEV come from the germline V gene (reference sequence). The CDR3: CASSLIGTTQYF. DNA for the CDR3: TGTGCCAGCAGTTTGATAGGCACTACGCAGTATTTT.

Only a few counts were recorded for this clone. V is TRBV18 and J is TRBJ1-1; TRBD1 is a possible D gene (5 bases). Germline-derived CDR1 and CDR2 are KGHSH and LQKENI. The CDR3 runs 13 residues. The V end was cut by 7 bases, the J end by 2 bases, with 11 bases between. CDR3 nucleotides: TGTGCCAGCTTCCAGGGCTTAAACACTGAAGCTTTCTTT. Protein product: CASFQGLNTEAFF.

The genes are TRBV5-4 and TRBJ2-5, with 7 positions matching TRBD2. Germline lookup yields CDR1 SGHNT and CDR2 YYREEE (reference sequence). CDR3 size: 14 residues. With V trimmed by 4 bases and J by 5 bases, 8 bases remained unmatched. The CDR3, as DNA: TGTGCCAGCAGCCCCCCGGGAGGCGTTGAGACCCAGTACTTC. Protein: CASSPPGGVETQYF.

The chain joins TRBV29-1 to TRBJ2-5; 10 bases match TRBD1. The CDR3 totals 14 residues. Trimming took 7 bases from V and 6 from J; bases not matched to a gene: 11. CDR1 is SQVTM, CDR2 ANQGSEA, per germline. The CDR3 sequence: CSALTGGLGKTQYF. The CDR3 DNA reads as TGCAGCGCGCTGACAGGGGGCCTGGGAAAGACCCAGTACTTC. The full variable domain, its missing parts supplied by reference TRBV29-1 and TRBJ2-5, is SAVISQKPSRDICQRGTSLTIQCQVDSQVTMMFWYRQQPGQSLTLIATANQGSEATYESGFVIDKFPISRPNLTFSTLTVSNMSPEDSSIYLCSALTGGLGKTQYFGPGTRLLVL.

The gene calls are TRBV29-1 and TRBJ2-3, with a tentative D call TRBD2 (6 bases). V was shortened by 5 bases and J by 0 bases, with 12 bases between the two germline ends. From germline, CDR1 is SQVTM and CDR2 ANQGSEA. The CDR3 has 14 residues. DNA for the CDR3: TGCAGCGTTCCCACGAGCGGGAGCACAGATACGCAGTATTTT. Its translation is CSVPTSGSTDTQYF.